The 4 T cell receptor beta chains below were found in one sample sequenced in a study of regulatory T cells in long-lasting Graves disease (dated by TCRdb to the early 2020s). Library preparation used multiplex PCR. Sequencing was performed on an Illumina HiSeq 4000. iRepertoire HTBI primers and Arm-PCR amplification of CDR3 regions were used to construct TCR beta libraries. TCRdb reprocessing: public reads trimmed at Q25 with fastp, clones called with MiXCR, in-frame beta chains kept. Identical CDR3 protein sequences are pooled into one entry, listed with their most common genes and DNA. For this sample the table gives approximately 470,000 distinct CDR3 sequences, of which around 15% were detected only once. Jointly, the top ten make up 9.5% to 15% of the sample. The time point label for this specimen denotes: newly diagnosed GD, antithyroid drugs for less than 3 months. RNA was extracted from PBMCs in TRIzol for both TCR sequencing and RNA sequencing.

These data also featured in a second study, about T cells in Graves' hyperthyroidism and ophthalmopathy.

Sequences were derived from peripheral blood mononuclear cells (PBMCs), sampled at new diagnosis, from a patient treated with antithyroid drugs. The receptors were sampled from a middle-aged man with Graves disease. Donor details come from another sample of the same person, matched by shared clones.

This rearrangement joins TRBV7-2 to TRBJ2-3; D not certain. Germline V gene lookup returns CDR1 SGHTA and CDR2 FQGNSA. CDR3 size: 11 residues. Trimming cost V 5 bases and J 6 bases, with 6 bases left between them. CDR3 residues: CASSVEDTQYF. CDR3 nucleotide sequence: TGTGCCAGCAGCGTAGAGGATACGCAGTATTTT.

The rearrangement uses TRBV6-5 and TRBJ2-3; 7 bases match TRBD2. Germline V gene data show CDR1 as MNHEY and CDR2 as SVGAGI. The CDR3 loop spans 14 amino acids. Losses at the gene ends were 2 bases for V and 6 bases for J; bases not matched to a gene: 5. As DNA, the CDR3 is TGTGCCAGCAGTTACGCCGTACTAGCGGATACGCAGTATTTT. Translating gives CASSYAVLADTQYF.

As regards this clonotype: This sequence is one base from a far larger clone and is likely a read error. The chain recombines TRBV2 with TRBJ2-4; no clear D. The J call is uncertain, as TRBJ1-2 better fits the DNA end. The germline V gene has CDR1 SNHLY and CDR2 FYNNEI. This CDR3 spans 17 amino acids. This CDR3 is CASSGAGPGPNLGSYTF. CDR3 sequence (DNA): TGTGCCAGCAGTGGAGCCGGGCCTGGGCCTAACCTAGGAAGCTACACCTTC.

This clonotype was detected many times. The J gene is TRBJ2-1, the V gene TRBV7-9, with 10 nucleotides matching TRBD2. This CDR3 contains 16 residues. With V trimmed by 5 bases and J by 3 bases, 7 bases remained unmatched. Germline assignment: CDR1 SEHNR and CDR2 FQNEAQ (reference sequence). CDR3 DNA sequence: TGTGCCAGCAGCCCCCTAGCGGGAGTAGACTACAATGAGCAGTTCTTC. Protein: CASSPLAGVDYNEQFF.